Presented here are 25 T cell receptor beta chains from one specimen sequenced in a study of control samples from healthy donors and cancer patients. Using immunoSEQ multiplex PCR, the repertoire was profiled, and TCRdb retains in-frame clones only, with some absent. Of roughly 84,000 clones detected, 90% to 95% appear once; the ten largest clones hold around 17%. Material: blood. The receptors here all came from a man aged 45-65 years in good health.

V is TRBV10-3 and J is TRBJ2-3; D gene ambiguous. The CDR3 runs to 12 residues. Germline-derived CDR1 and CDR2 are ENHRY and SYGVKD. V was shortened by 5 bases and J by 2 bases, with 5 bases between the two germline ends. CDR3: CAISRNTDTQYF. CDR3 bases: TGTGCCATCAGTAGAAACACAGATACGCAGTATTTT.

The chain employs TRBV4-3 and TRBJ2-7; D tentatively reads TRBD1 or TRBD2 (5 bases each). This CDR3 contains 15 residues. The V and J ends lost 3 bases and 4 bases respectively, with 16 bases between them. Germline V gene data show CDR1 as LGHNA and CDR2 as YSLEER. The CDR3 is CASSQVPGPGYEQYF. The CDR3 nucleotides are TGCGCCAGCAGCCAGGTGCCGGGGCCGGGATACGAGCAGTACTTC.

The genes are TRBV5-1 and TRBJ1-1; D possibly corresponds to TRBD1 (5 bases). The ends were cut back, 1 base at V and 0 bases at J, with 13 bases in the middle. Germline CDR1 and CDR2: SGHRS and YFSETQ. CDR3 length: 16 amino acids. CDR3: CASSLPQTAMNTEAFF. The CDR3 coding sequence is TGCGCCAGCAGCTTGCCCCAGACAGCGATGAACACTGAAGCTTTCTTT.

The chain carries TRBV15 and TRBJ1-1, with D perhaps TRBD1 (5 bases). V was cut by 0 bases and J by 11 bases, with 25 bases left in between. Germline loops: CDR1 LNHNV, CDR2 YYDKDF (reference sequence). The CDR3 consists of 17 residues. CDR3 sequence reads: CATSRDALRGLRRGAFF. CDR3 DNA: TGTGCCACCAGCAGAGATGCTTTAAGGGGACTTCGGCGGGGCGCTTTCTTT.

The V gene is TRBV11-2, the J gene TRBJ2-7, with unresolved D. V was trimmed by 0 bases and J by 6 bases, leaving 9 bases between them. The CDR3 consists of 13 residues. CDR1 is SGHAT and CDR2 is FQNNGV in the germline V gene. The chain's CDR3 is CASSLDREFEQYF. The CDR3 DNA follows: TGTGCCAGCAGCTTAGATCGCGAATTCGAGCAGTACTTC.

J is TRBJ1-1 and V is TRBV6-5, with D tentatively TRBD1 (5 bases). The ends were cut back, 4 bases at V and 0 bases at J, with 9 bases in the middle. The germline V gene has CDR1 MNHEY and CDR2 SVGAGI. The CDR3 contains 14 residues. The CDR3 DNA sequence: TGTGCCAGCAGTTCGGACACGATGAACACTGAAGCTTTCTTT. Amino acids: CASSSDTMNTEAFF.

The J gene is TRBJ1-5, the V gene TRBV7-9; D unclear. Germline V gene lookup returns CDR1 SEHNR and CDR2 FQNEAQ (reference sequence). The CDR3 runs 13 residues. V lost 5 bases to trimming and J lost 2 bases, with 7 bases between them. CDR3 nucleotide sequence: TGTGCCAGCAGCGCAGGACGCAATCAGCCCCAGCATTTT. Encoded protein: CASSAGRNQPQHF.

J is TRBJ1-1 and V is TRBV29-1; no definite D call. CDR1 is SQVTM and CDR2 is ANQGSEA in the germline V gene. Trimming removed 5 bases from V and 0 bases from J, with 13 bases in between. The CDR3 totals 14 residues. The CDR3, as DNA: TGCAGCGTTCCAAGGGCAGCCGTGAACACTGAAGCTTTCTTT. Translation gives CSVPRAAVNTEAFF.

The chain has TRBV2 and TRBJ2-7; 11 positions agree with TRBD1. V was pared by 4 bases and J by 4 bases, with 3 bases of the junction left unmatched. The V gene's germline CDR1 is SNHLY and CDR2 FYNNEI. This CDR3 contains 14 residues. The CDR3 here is CASSAGDRGYEQYF. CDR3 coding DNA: TGTGCCAGCAGTGCCGGGGACAGGGGGTACGAGCAGTACTTC.

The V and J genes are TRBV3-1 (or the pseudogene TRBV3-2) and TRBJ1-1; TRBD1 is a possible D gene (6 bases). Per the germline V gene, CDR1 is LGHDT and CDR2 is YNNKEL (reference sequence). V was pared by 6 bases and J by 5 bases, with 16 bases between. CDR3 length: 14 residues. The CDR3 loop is CASSIQGVETEAFF. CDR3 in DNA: TGTGCCAGCAGTATACAGGGAGTGGAAACTGAAGCTTTCTTT.

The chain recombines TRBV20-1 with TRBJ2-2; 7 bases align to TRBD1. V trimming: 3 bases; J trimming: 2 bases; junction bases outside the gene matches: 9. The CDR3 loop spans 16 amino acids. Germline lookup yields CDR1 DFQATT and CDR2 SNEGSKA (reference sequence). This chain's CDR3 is CSASRTGQRNTGELFF. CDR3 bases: TGCAGTGCTAGTCGAACGGGACAGAGAAACACCGGGGAGCTGTTTTTT.

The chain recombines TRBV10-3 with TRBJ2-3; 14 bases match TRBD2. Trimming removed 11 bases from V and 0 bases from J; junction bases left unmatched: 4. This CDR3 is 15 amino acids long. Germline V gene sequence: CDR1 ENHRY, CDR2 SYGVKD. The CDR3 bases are TGTGCCGCAGGGACTAGCGGGGGCAGCACAGATACGCAGTATTTT. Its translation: CAAGTSGGSTDTQYF.

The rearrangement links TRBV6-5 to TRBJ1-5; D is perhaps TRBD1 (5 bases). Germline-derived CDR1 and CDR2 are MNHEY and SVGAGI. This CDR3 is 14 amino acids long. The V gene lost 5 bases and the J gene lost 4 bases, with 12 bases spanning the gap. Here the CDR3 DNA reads TGTGCCAGCAGTCTCGACAGATCTAATCAGCCCCAGCATTTT. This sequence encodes CASSLDRSNQPQHF.

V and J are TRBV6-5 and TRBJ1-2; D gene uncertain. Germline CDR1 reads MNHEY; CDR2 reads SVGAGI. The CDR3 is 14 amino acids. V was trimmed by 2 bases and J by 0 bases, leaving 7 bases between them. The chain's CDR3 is CASSYAGPNYGYTF. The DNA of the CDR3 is TGTGCCAGCAGTTACGCCGGGCCTAACTATGGCTACACCTTC.

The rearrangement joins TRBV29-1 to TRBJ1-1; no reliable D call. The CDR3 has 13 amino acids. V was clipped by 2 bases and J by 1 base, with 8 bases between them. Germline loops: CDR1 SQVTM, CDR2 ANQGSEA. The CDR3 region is CSVERAENTEAFF. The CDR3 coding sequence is TGCAGCGTTGAAAGGGCGGAGAACACTGAAGCTTTCTTT.

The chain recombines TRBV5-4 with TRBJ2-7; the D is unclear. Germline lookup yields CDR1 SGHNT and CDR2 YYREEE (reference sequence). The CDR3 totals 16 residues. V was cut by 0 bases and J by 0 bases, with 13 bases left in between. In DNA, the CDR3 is TGTGCCAGCAGCTTGGATATCAGCCGTAGCTCCTACGAGCAGTACTTC. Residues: CASSLDISRSSYEQYF.

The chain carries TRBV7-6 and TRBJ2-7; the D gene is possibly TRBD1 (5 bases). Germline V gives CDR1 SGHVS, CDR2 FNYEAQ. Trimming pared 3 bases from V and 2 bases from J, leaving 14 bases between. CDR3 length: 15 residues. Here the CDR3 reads CASSLGPIGAYEQYF. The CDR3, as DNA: TGTGCCAGCAGCTTGGGGCCGATAGGGGCCTACGAGCAGTACTTC.

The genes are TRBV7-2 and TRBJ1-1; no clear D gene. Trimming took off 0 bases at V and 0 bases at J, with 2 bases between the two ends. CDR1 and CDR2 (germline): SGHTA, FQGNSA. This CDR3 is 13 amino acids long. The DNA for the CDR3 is TGTGCCAGCAGCTTAGCCTTGAACACTGAAGCTTTCTTT. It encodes CASSLALNTEAFF.

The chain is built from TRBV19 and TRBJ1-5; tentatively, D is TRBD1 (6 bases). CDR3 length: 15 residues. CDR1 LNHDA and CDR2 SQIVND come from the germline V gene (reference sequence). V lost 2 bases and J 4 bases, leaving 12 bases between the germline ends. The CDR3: CASSIKTGFNQPQHF. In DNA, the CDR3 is TGTGCCAGTAGTATAAAGACAGGTTTTAATCAGCCCCAGCATTTT.

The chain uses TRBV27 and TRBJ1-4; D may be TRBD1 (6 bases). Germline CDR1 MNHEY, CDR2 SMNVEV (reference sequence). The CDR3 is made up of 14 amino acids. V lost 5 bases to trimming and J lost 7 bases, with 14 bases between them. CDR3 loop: CASSLGQGGEKLFF. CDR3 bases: TGTGCCAGCAGTCTGGGACAAGGAGGTGAAAAACTGTTTTTT. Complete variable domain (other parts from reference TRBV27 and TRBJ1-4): EAQVTQNPRYLITVTGKKLTVTCSQNMNHEYMSWYRQDPGLGLRQIYYSMNVEVTDKGDVPEGYKVSRKEKRNFPLILESPSPNQTSLYFCASSLGQGGEKLFFGSGTQLSVL.

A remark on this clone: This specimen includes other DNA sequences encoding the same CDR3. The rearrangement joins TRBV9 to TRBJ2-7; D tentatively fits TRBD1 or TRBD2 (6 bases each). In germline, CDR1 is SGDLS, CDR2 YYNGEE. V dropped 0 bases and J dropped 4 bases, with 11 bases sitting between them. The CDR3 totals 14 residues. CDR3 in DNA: TGTGCCAGCAGCGTAGAGGGGGGCCCATACGAGCAGTACTTC. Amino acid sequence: CASSVEGGPYEQYF.

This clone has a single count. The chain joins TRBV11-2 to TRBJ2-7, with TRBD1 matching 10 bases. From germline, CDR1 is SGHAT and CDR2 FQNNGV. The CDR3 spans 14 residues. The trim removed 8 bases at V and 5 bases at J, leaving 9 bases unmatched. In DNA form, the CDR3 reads TGTGCCAGCGGTTTGGGACAGGGGTACAACGAGCAGTACTTC. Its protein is CASGLGQGYNEQYF.

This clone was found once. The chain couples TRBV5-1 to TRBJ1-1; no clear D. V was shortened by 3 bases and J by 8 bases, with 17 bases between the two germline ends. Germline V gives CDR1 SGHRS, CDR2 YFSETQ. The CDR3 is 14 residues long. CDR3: CASSSGRARPEAFF. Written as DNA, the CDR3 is TGCGCCAGCAGCTCCGGACGGGCAAGACCGGAAGCTTTCTTT.

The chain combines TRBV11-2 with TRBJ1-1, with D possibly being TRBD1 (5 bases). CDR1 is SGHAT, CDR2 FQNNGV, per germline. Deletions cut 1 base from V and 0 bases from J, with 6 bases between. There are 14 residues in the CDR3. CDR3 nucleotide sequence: TGTGCCAGCAGCTTAGGGGGGGTGAACACTGAAGCTTTCTTT. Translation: CASSLGGVNTEAFF.

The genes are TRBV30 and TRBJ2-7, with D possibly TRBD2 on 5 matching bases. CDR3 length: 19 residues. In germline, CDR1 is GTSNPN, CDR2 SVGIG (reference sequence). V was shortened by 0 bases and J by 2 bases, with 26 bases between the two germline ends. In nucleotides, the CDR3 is TGTGCCTGGAGTGTTGAGTACAGCCTAGCTGGGTTCGAACCCTACGAGCAGTACTTC. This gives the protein CAWSVEYSLAGFEPYEQYF.